The rows below give T cell receptor beta chains drawn from one sample of a study of human T cells and chemical hapten exposure. TCRdb processed the RACE reads anew with MiXCR; each CDR3 protein has one entry. The sample yields about 77,000 distinct CDR3 sequences, approximately 8.6% seen once. Sequenced sample: whole blood. The receptors shown here come from a female donor in good health. Some clones in this sample may be carry-over from other donors' samples. The CDR3 runs from the conserved cysteine through the conserved F or W. D genes are given only for firm matches. The size of a clone is reported for some rows only, either as once, few or many, or as a class for expanded clones.

clone_size	v_call	d_call	j_call	cdr3_nt	cdr3_aa
few	TRBV20-1	NA	TRBJ1-2	TGCAGTGGAGGGGACGTCCGTGGCTACACCTTC	CSGGDVRGYTF
NA	TRBV12-3/TRBV12-4	NA	TRBJ1-6	TGTGCCAGCAGTAATCCCCCAGGGAGCTCCTATAATTCACCCCTCCACTTT	CASSNPPGSSYNSPLHF
many	TRBV10-3	TRBD2	TRBJ2-3	TGTGCCATCAGGGATAGCGGGGGGGCCGGAGATACGCAGTATTTT	CAIRDSGGAGDTQYF
many	TRBV28	NA	TRBJ1-2	TGTGCCAGCAGTTTGCCAGGGGACTATGGCTACACCTTC	CASSLPGDYGYTF
many	TRBV29-1	NA	TRBJ2-6	TGCAGCGTTTTAGATAGCTCTGGGGCCAACGTCCTGACTTTC	CSVLDSSGANVLTF
few	TRBV2	TRBD1	TRBJ2-3	TGTGCCAGCAGTACAGGGGCAGATACGCAGTATTTT	CASSTGADTQYF
few	TRBV5-6	NA	TRBJ1-1	TGTGCCAGCAGTTTGTACATGAACACTGAAGCTTTCTTT	CASSLYMNTEAFF
NA	TRBV10-2	NA	TRBJ2-3	TGCGCCAGCAGTGACTGGGGAGCCTCCACAGATACGCAGTATTTT	CASSDWGASTDTQYF
NA	TRBV7-2	NA	TRBJ1-6	TGTGCCAGCAGGGCCGCGGGCGGGAATTCACCCCTCCACTTT	CASRAAGGNSPLHF
NA	TRBV2	NA	TRBJ2-6	TGTGCCAGCAGTGAAGCCGGGGGCTCTGGGGCCAACGTCCTGACTTTC	CASSEAGGSGANVLTF
many	TRBV29-1	TRBD2	TRBJ2-3	TGCAGCGTTGGGGGGACTAGCGGGGGCTCTAACACAGATACGCAGTATTTT	CSVGGTSGGSNTDTQYF
few	TRBV7-2	NA	TRBJ2-7	TGTGCCAGCAGCCCGATAACTGGCTCCTACGAGCAGTACTTC	CASSPITGSYEQYF
NA	TRBV19	TRBD1	TRBJ1-1	TGTGCCAGTAGGACCCGCAGGGGGGAGGGCACTGAAGCTTTCTTT	CASRTRRGEGTEAFF
many	TRBV18	NA	TRBJ2-7	TGTGCCAGCTCACCACATAGAGACTACGAGCAGTACTTC	CASSPHRDYEQYF
NA	TRBV20-1	NA	TRBJ2-7	TGCAGTGCTAGTCGGGGTTACGAGCAGTACTTC	CSASRGYEQYF
NA	TRBV20-1	NA	TRBJ1-1	TGCAGTGCTAGAGTCTTAGGTAGCCAGAACACTGAAGCTTTCTTT	CSARVLGSQNTEAFF
many	TRBV3-1	TRBD1	TRBJ1-1	TGTGCCAGCAGCCTAGGACAGGGAGGGAACACTGAAGCTTTCTTT	CASSLGQGGNTEAFF
NA	TRBV5-1	TRBD1	TRBJ1-1	TGCGCCAGCAGCCCGGGGACAGGGAGGACTAAAGCTTTCTTT	CASSPGTGRTKAFF
few	TRBV7-9	NA	TRBJ2-7	TGTGCCAGCAGCTTAGCGACCACTACCTACGAGCAGTACTTC	CASSLATTTYEQYF